This T cell receptor (beta chain) was identified in a study of PD-1 blockade in classical Hodgkin lymphoma. Study-level points and caveats: The CD4+ diversity rise by C4D1 was clearest in complete responders. Baseline diversity resembling that of newly diagnosed patients was seen in complete responders.

With no exception, relapse followed autologous stem cell transplantation in all patients, and brentuximab vedotin exposure varied. Each best response was a complete response, a partial response or progressive disease. CDR3 length: 13 residues. V lost 6 bases and J lost 3, with 13 bases in between. CDR1 is SGHDT, CDR2 YYEEEE, per germline. Produced via immunoSEQ multiplex PCR; TCRdb's table is partial and in-frame only. The sample has 120,000 to 150,000 clones; about 78% are singletons. Turning to this clone: The antigen remains undetermined.

The receptor's source is a human donor with classical Hodgkin lymphoma. V usage is TRBV5-6 and J usage is TRBJ2-7, with D tentatively TRBD2 (6 bases). Specimen: peripheral blood mononuclear cells (PBMCs), collected before the second cycle of nivolumab. The CDR3 bases are TGTGCCAGCAACCGAGGAGGGATCTACGAGCAGTACTTC. Translated: CASNRGGIYEQYF.